The T cell receptor (beta chain) described here comes from a study of T cells expressing NK-cell markers. Overall study context: Obtained from sorted CD3+CD56+NKG2C+, CD3+CD56+NKG2C- and CD3+CD56-NKG2C+ T cells were the TCR beta repertoires. Among the eight sequenced donors, seven tested HCMV-seropositive and one tested seronegative.

Reprocessing the 5' RACE reads, TCRdb reports a single entry for every CDR3 protein and omits DNA. Reported are some 280,000 distinct CDR3 sequences; the ten largest clones contain roughly 0.4%. The CDR3 is 16 residues long. The source of this sequence is a man between 18 and 29 years old in good health. The J gene is TRBJ2-7, the V gene TRBV12-3 or TRBV12-4; TCRdb picks TRBD1, but there is no DNA to check that call. Sequenced input: blood T cells: a sorted CD56 or NKG2C T cell subset, CD4+ or CD8+ T cells, or bulk PBMC T cells (not recorded which). The CDR3 sequence is CASSLALAGGSYEQYF.